This T cell receptor beta chain came from a study of early T cells in non-severe SARS-CoV-2 infection. Study-wide points: Missing private and CD4 specificities, VDJdb matching favored anti-spike CD8 responses.

This clonotype was found many times. Antigen: not known. Germline CDR1 reads MNHEY; CDR2 reads SVGEGT. With 4 bases removed from V and 6 bases from J, the gap between germline ends came to 13 bases. CDR3 length: 13 amino acids. TCRdb analysed the 5' RACE reads with MiXCR anew, one entry per CDR3 protein. The sample consists of roughly 20,000 distinct CDR3 sequences, around 5.8% of them appearing once. The rearrangement joins TRBV6-2 or TRBV6-3 to TRBJ2-7, with a tentative D call TRBD2 (5 bases). This receptor was identified in an adult who was a healthcare worker with PCR-confirmed SARS-CoV-2 infection or an uninfected control (not recorded which). The source material was whole blood, sampled at baseline. The CDR3 DNA reads as TGTGCCAGCAGTTCGTGGGCGGGTGGCGAGCAGTACTTC. This encodes CASSSWAGGEQYF.